This TCR beta chain was recorded in a study of post-analysis software for immune sequencing data. The study's findings and limits: Those samples that were prepared in the same batch co-clustered strongly by F measure. Four to six TRBV segments, including TRBV5-6, TRBV5-1 and TRBV20-1, were more frequent in patients than controls.

Unique molecular identifiers tagged the TCR beta cDNA libraries. TCRdb analysed the PCR reads with MiXCR anew, one entry per CDR3 protein. The sample contains 650,000 to 900,000 distinct CDR3 sequences, 46% of which appear only once. This CDR3 is 18 amino acids long. From germline, CDR1 is SGHNT and CDR2 YYREEE (reference sequence). In its sample, this clonotype was seen once. Antigen: not known. The chain has TRBV5-4 and TRBJ2-7; tentatively, D is TRBD1 (6 bases). The J call may not be correct, given that the DNA end is closer to TRBJ2-5. This clonotype was sampled from a girl aged 10-17 years with multiple sclerosis. Material for sequencing was blood. The CDR3 region is CASSPFGQRKSLKETQYF. Here the CDR3 DNA reads TGTGCCAGCAGCCCCTTCGGACAGAGGAAGAGTCTTAAGGAGACCCAGTACTTC.